Listed below are T cell receptor beta chains from one sample, sequenced in a study of control samples from healthy donors and cancer patients. Profiling relied on immunoSEQ multiplex PCR, and the TCRdb table lists in-frame clones only, not all of them. The sample carries 120,000 or so clones, around 87% recorded once. The sample taken for sequencing was blood. The source of these receptors is a man between 60 and 75 years old in good health. Both conserved end residues are part of each CDR3. The D gene is left open where the match is weak. Not all rows give a size; the values are once, few, many and, for expanded clones, a class.

CDR3 DNA: TGTGCCAGCAGCCAAAGGGACAGAACCTCAGGTAATGAAAAACTGTTTTTT; CDR3 protein: CASSQRDRTSGNEKLFF; J gene: TRBJ1-4; D gene: TRBD1; clone size: NA; V gene: TRBV3-1/TRBV3-2
CDR3 DNA: TGTGCCAGCAGCCTAAAGCGGGCCCGGGCAGATACGCAGTATTTT; CDR3 protein: CASSLKRARADTQYF; J gene: TRBJ2-3; D gene: NA; clone size: NA; V gene: TRBV7-2
CDR3 DNA: TGTGCCACCAGTGATCCAATAAATGAAAAACTGTTTTTT; CDR3 protein: CATSDPINEKLFF; J gene: TRBJ1-4; D gene: NA; clone size: NA; V gene: TRBV24-1
CDR3 DNA: TGTGCCAGCAGCTTCTGGGGACTGAGCACAGATACGCAGTATTTT; CDR3 protein: CASSFWGLSTDTQYF; J gene: TRBJ2-3; D gene: NA; clone size: NA; V gene: TRBV5-5
CDR3 DNA: TGTGCCAGCTCACCACCGAACCAACCTGAAGCTTTCTTT; CDR3 protein: CASSPPNQPEAFF; J gene: TRBJ1-1; D gene: NA; clone size: few; V gene: TRBV18
CDR3 DNA: TGTGCCAGCAGTGAGGACAAAATCCCGGGTATCGAGCAGTACTTC; CDR3 protein: CASSEDKIPGIEQYF; J gene: TRBJ2-7; D gene: NA; clone size: NA; V gene: TRBV25-1
CDR3 DNA: TGTGCCAGCACCGTGGACAGGGGTTATCAGCCCCAGCATTTT; CDR3 protein: CASTVDRGYQPQHF; J gene: TRBJ1-5; D gene: TRBD1; clone size: once; V gene: TRBV28
CDR3 DNA: TGCGCCAGCAGTCAAACCATCGACAGGGCGTCAGGCACTGAAGCTTTCTTT; CDR3 protein: CASSQTIDRASGTEAFF; J gene: TRBJ1-1; D gene: TRBD1; clone size: NA; V gene: TRBV23-1
CDR3 DNA: TGTGCCAGTACCAACCCAGGGGGCGAAGGGATGAACACTGAAGCTTTCTTT; CDR3 protein: CASTNPGGEGMNTEAFF; J gene: TRBJ1-1; D gene: TRBD1; clone size: once; V gene: TRBV19
CDR3 DNA: TGTGCCAGCAGCCTCCGACAGGGTGGAAATCAGCCCCAGCATTTT; CDR3 protein: CASSLRQGGNQPQHF; J gene: TRBJ1-5; D gene: TRBD1; clone size: NA; V gene: TRBV28
CDR3 DNA: TGCGCCAGCAGCTTGGGGCCCATGATTCAGACCGCGCAGTATTTT; CDR3 protein: CASSLGPMIQTAQYF; J gene: TRBJ2-3; D gene: NA; clone size: NA; V gene: TRBV5-1
CDR3 DNA: TGTGCCAGCAGAAAAACTAGCCCTATCACCGGGGAGCTGTTTTTT; CDR3 protein: CASRKTSPITGELFF; J gene: TRBJ2-2; D gene: NA; clone size: NA; V gene: TRBV28
CDR3 DNA: TGTGCCAGCAGCACTAAAGCCGGGACAGGGCCAGATACGCAGTATTTT; CDR3 protein: CASSTKAGTGPDTQYF; J gene: TRBJ2-3; D gene: TRBD1; clone size: NA; V gene: TRBV13
CDR3 DNA: TGTGCCAGCAGCGTATCCTCAGGGGCAACTAATGAAAAACTGTTTTTT; CDR3 protein: CASSVSSGATNEKLFF; J gene: TRBJ1-4; D gene: NA; clone size: NA; V gene: TRBV9
CDR3 DNA: TGCAGTGCTAGTGGACAGGGGACCATGAACACTGAAGCTTTCTTT; CDR3 protein: CSASGQGTMNTEAFF; J gene: TRBJ1-1; D gene: TRBD1; clone size: NA; V gene: TRBV20-1
CDR3 DNA: TGTGCCAGCAGCTTAGCGGGGGCCACTTTCGATGAGCAGTTCTTC; CDR3 protein: CASSLAGATFDEQFF; J gene: TRBJ2-1; D gene: NA; clone size: NA; V gene: TRBV7-6
CDR3 DNA: TGTGCCAGCAGTTACGAGACAGGGGTTTCACCCCTCCACTTT; CDR3 protein: CASSYETGVSPLHF; J gene: TRBJ1-6; D gene: TRBD1; clone size: NA; V gene: TRBV6-5
CDR3 DNA: TGTGCCAGCTCACCGATCGCGGACAGTAATTCACCCCTCCACTTT; CDR3 protein: CASSPIADSNSPLHF; J gene: TRBJ1-6; D gene: NA; clone size: NA; V gene: TRBV18
CDR3 DNA: TGTGCCAGTAATAGCAATCAGCCCCAGCATTTT; CDR3 protein: CASNSNQPQHF; J gene: TRBJ1-5; D gene: NA; clone size: NA; V gene: TRBV19
CDR3 DNA: TGTGCCAGCAGCTTATTCACTGAGGGGGAGGGCGCTGATATTGAAAAACTGTTTTTT; CDR3 protein: CASSLFTEGEGADIEKLFF; J gene: TRBJ1-4; D gene: NA; clone size: NA; V gene: TRBV7-6
CDR3 DNA: TGTGCCAGCAGCCTTGACAGGGCCGATGGCTACACCTTC; CDR3 protein: CASSLDRADGYTF; J gene: TRBJ1-2; D gene: TRBD1; clone size: NA; V gene: TRBV5-4
CDR3 DNA: TGCAGTGCTAGTGACCGGTCCAGAGACTTTTATGGCTACACCTTC; CDR3 protein: CSASDRSRDFYGYTF; J gene: TRBJ1-2; D gene: NA; clone size: NA; V gene: TRBV20-1
CDR3 DNA: TGCAGCTTTGACAGGGGGATCGCCGGGGAGCTGTTTTTT; CDR3 protein: CSFDRGIAGELFF; J gene: TRBJ2-2; D gene: TRBD1; clone size: NA; V gene: TRBV29-1
CDR3 DNA: TGTGCCAGCAGTGAGAAATCCAGGTTCTCCTACAATGAGCAGTTCTTC; CDR3 protein: CASSEKSRFSYNEQFF; J gene: TRBJ2-1; D gene: NA; clone size: NA; V gene: TRBV2
CDR3 DNA: TGTGCCAGCAGCTTAGAGGGGGAAGTCACTGAAGCTTTCTTT; CDR3 protein: CASSLEGEVTEAFF; J gene: TRBJ1-1; D gene: NA; clone size: NA; V gene: TRBV7-9
CDR3 DNA: TGTGCCAGCAGGGCAGGTCCTGACGGCTACACCTTC; CDR3 protein: CASRAGPDGYTF; J gene: TRBJ1-2; D gene: NA; clone size: NA; V gene: TRBV28
CDR3 DNA: TGTGCCAGCAGCCTCGCTCTGGGGACTGGAAACACCATATATTTT; CDR3 protein: CASSLALGTGNTIYF; J gene: TRBJ1-3; D gene: NA; clone size: NA; V gene: TRBV11-2
CDR3 DNA: TGTGCCAGCAGCCCCCCGGGACACCTTAATGAAAAACTGTTTTTT; CDR3 protein: CASSPPGHLNEKLFF; J gene: TRBJ1-4; D gene: NA; clone size: NA; V gene: TRBV7-2
CDR3 DNA: TGCGCCAGCAGCTTGGAAAGGGGCCCCTACGAGCAGTACTTC; CDR3 protein: CASSLERGPYEQYF; J gene: TRBJ2-7; D gene: NA; clone size: NA; V gene: TRBV5-1
CDR3 DNA: TGTGCCATCAGTGAGTCGGAGTTCCACGAGCAGTACTTC; CDR3 protein: CAISESEFHEQYF; J gene: TRBJ2-7; D gene: NA; clone size: NA; V gene: TRBV10-3
CDR3 DNA: TGTGCCAGCAGCCCTGGCAAAGAGGAGCGGGCCTACGAGCAGTACTTC; CDR3 protein: CASSPGKEERAYEQYF; J gene: TRBJ2-7; D gene: NA; clone size: NA; V gene: TRBV3-1/TRBV3-2
CDR3 DNA: TGTGCCAGCAGCTTAGGATCGCAAGCGAACACTGAAGCTTTCTTT; CDR3 protein: CASSLGSQANTEAFF; J gene: TRBJ1-1; D gene: NA; clone size: NA; V gene: TRBV5-5
CDR3 DNA: TGTGCCAGCAGGCCGACTGATTTGCTTAACTATGGCTACACCTTC; CDR3 protein: CASRPTDLLNYGYTF; J gene: TRBJ1-2; D gene: NA; clone size: NA; V gene: TRBV28
CDR3 DNA: TGTGCCAGCAGCTTATCGACAGGGATCAATCAGCCCCAGCATTTT; CDR3 protein: CASSLSTGINQPQHF; J gene: TRBJ1-5; D gene: TRBD1; clone size: NA; V gene: TRBV7-9
CDR3 DNA: TGTGCCAGCAGTGTCAGGGAAAACTATGGCTACACCTTC; CDR3 protein: CASSVRENYGYTF; J gene: TRBJ1-2; D gene: NA; clone size: NA; V gene: TRBV12-3/TRBV12-4
CDR3 DNA: TGTGCCACCAGCAGAGTGGGGAACACTGAAGCTTTCTTT; CDR3 protein: CATSRVGNTEAFF; J gene: TRBJ1-1; D gene: NA; clone size: NA; V gene: TRBV15
CDR3 DNA: TGTGCCAGTAGTCAGGCGGTAGGGCGCGGCGAAGCAACTAATGAAAAACTGTTTTTT; CDR3 protein: CASSQAVGRGEATNEKLFF; J gene: TRBJ1-4; D gene: NA; clone size: NA; V gene: TRBV19
CDR3 DNA: TGTGCCTGGACTCGAACCGGGACAGGGAATCAGCCCCAGCATTTT; CDR3 protein: CAWTRTGTGNQPQHF; J gene: TRBJ1-5; D gene: TRBD1; clone size: NA; V gene: TRBV30
CDR3 DNA: TGTGCCAGCAGCTTTGAGGGTGGTCGGCCAGCCAAGAATTCACCCCTCCACTTT; CDR3 protein: CASSFEGGRPAKNSPLHF; J gene: TRBJ1-6; D gene: NA; clone size: NA; V gene: TRBV12-1
CDR3 DNA: TGTGCCAGTAGTATGACAAGGACTGAAGCTTTCTTT; CDR3 protein: CASSMTRTEAFF; J gene: TRBJ1-1; D gene: NA; clone size: NA; V gene: TRBV19
CDR3 DNA: TGTGCCAGCAGTTACCGCCAGGGGCTAACTGGAAACACCATATATTTT; CDR3 protein: CASSYRQGLTGNTIYF; J gene: TRBJ1-3; D gene: NA; clone size: once; V gene: TRBV6-6
CDR3 DNA: TGCGCCAGCAGGGAGCAGGGGGCTGAAGCTTTCTTT; CDR3 protein: CASREQGAEAFF; J gene: TRBJ1-1; D gene: TRBD1; clone size: NA; V gene: TRBV10-1
CDR3 DNA: TGTGCCAGTAGTACCGTCGGACGGGAAGAAAAACTGTTTTTT; CDR3 protein: CASSTVGREEKLFF; J gene: TRBJ1-4; D gene: NA; clone size: NA; V gene: TRBV19
CDR3 DNA: TGTGCCAGCAGTTACGAGGGGAGGTATGGCTACACCTTC; CDR3 protein: CASSYEGRYGYTF; J gene: TRBJ1-2; D gene: NA; clone size: NA; V gene: TRBV6-5
CDR3 DNA: TGCGCCAGCAGCCCGCAAACGGGACGGGCCTACGAGCAGTACTTC; CDR3 protein: CASSPQTGRAYEQYF; J gene: TRBJ2-7; D gene: NA; clone size: NA; V gene: TRBV5-1
CDR3 DNA: TGCAGCGTTGATCCGGGCTTAGGAGAAAAACTGTTTTTT; CDR3 protein: CSVDPGLGEKLFF; J gene: TRBJ1-4; D gene: NA; clone size: NA; V gene: TRBV29-1
CDR3 DNA: TGTGCCAGTAGAGCAGACGGGACCGGGGAGCTGTTTTTT; CDR3 protein: CASRADGTGELFF; J gene: TRBJ2-2; D gene: NA; clone size: NA; V gene: TRBV6-6
CDR3 DNA: TGTGCCAGCAGCTTAGAAGTAGCTAGCACAGATACGCAGTATTTT; CDR3 protein: CASSLEVASTDTQYF; J gene: TRBJ2-3; D gene: NA; clone size: NA; V gene: TRBV7-9
CDR3 DNA: TGCGCCAGCAGCTTGCATGTAGCGACTGACACCTACGAGCAGTACTTC; CDR3 protein: CASSLHVATDTYEQYF; J gene: TRBJ2-7; D gene: NA; clone size: NA; V gene: TRBV5-1
CDR3 DNA: TGTGCCTGGAAGGGACAGGAGCGAATCTATAATTCACCCCTCCACTTT; CDR3 protein: CAWKGQERIYNSPLHF; J gene: TRBJ1-6; D gene: TRBD1; clone size: NA; V gene: TRBV30
CDR3 DNA: TGTGCCAGCAGCTTAGGAATGAGCAATCAGCCCCAGCATTTT; CDR3 protein: CASSLGMSNQPQHF; J gene: TRBJ1-5; D gene: NA; clone size: NA; V gene: TRBV7-2
CDR3 DNA: TGTGCCAGCAGTGCCGGACTGCGTACTTCTGGAAACACCATATATTTT; CDR3 protein: CASSAGLRTSGNTIYF; J gene: TRBJ1-3; D gene: NA; clone size: NA; V gene: TRBV27
CDR3 DNA: TGTGCCAGCTCACCACAACCCGTGGATGGCTACACCTTC; CDR3 protein: CASSPQPVDGYTF; J gene: TRBJ1-2; D gene: NA; clone size: NA; V gene: TRBV18
CDR3 DNA: TGTGCCAGCAGCTTAGTCAGGGAACAGTACTTC; CDR3 protein: CASSLVREQYF; J gene: TRBJ2-7; D gene: NA; clone size: NA; V gene: TRBV7-2
CDR3 DNA: TGTGCCAGCAAAAGGGGGGGGCTCGGCTACAATGAGCAGTTCTTC; CDR3 protein: CASKRGGLGYNEQFF; J gene: TRBJ2-1; D gene: NA; clone size: NA; V gene: TRBV28
CDR3 DNA: TGTGCCAGCAGTCAGGCCGACTACGAGCAGTACTTC; CDR3 protein: CASSQADYEQYF; J gene: TRBJ2-7; D gene: NA; clone size: NA; V gene: TRBV6-5
CDR3 DNA: TGTGCCAGCAGCCTACTCAGGGGGGGTCGGCCCCAGCATTTT; CDR3 protein: CASSLLRGGRPQHF; J gene: TRBJ1-5; D gene: TRBD1; clone size: NA; V gene: TRBV28